The next 31 T cell receptor beta chains were all read from a single sample in a study of graft-versus-host responses after intestinal transplantation. Repertoires were generated with immunoSEQ multiplex PCR, while TCRdb's copy carries only in-frame clones and drops some. The sample shows some 13,000 clones, around four fifths of them seen only once. The source material was PBMCs, sampled about 130 days after transplant. The receptor set was obtained from a human patient who received an intestinal transplant, so some T cells may come from the graft donor.

The chain uses TRBV15 and TRBJ1-5, with 10 bases aligning to TRBD1. The J segment lost 3 bases and the V segment lost 3 bases, leaving 5 bases of the junction unmatched. Germline CDR1 and CDR2: LNHNV and YYDKDF (reference sequence). The CDR3 totals 16 residues. This CDR3 is CATSRTGGGNNQPQHF. Written as DNA, the CDR3 is TGTGCCACCAGCAGGACAGGGGGCGGTAACAATCAGCCCCAGCATTTT.

The chain employs TRBV7-8 and TRBJ1-5; D perhaps matches TRBD1 (5 bases). Trimming left V 2 bases short and J 5 bases short, with 16 bases between. The CDR3 sequence is 16 residues long. Germline V gene data show CDR1 as SGHVS and CDR2 as FQNEAQ. The CDR3 DNA reads as TGTGCCAGCAGCTTATTGTCCGCGGACAACCATCAGCCCCAGCATTTT. Amino acids: CASSLLSADNHQPQHF.

The genes are TRBV5-1 and TRBJ1-2; no clear D. CDR1 is SGHRS and CDR2 is YFSETQ in the germline V gene. This CDR3 is 14 amino acids long. Trimming left V 4 bases short and J 0 bases short, with 10 bases between. The CDR3 DNA follows: TGCGCCAGCAGCCCCGCGGCCTCTAACTATGGCTACACCTTC. Encoded protein: CASSPAASNYGYTF.

By frequency in the sample, this clone is medium-sized (0.01 to 0.1%). The chain recombines TRBV21-1 with TRBJ2-5; the D call of TRBD1 is as the table states it, not checked on the DNA. TRBV21-1 is deemed a pseudogene. The CDR3 extends over 15 amino acids. CDR3 amino acids: CASSRKEGTEETQYF. The CDR3 nucleotides are TGTGCCAGCAGCAGAAAGGAGGGGACAGAAGAGACCCAGTACTTC.

This clone appeared once. This sequence joins TRBV6-5 and TRBJ1-5; D unclear. V lost 6 bases to trimming and J lost 3 bases, with 15 bases between them. Germline V lookup: CDR1 MNHEY, CDR2 SVGAGI. The CDR3 covers 15 residues. The DNA for the CDR3 is TGTGCCAGCAGCCTGGACGGAAGTTACAATCAGCCCCAGCATTTT. This sequence encodes CASSLDGSYNQPQHF.

The V and J genes are TRBV19 and TRBJ1-2, with D possibly matching TRBD1 (5 bases). Germline values: CDR1 LNHDA, CDR2 SQIVND (reference sequence). V was trimmed by 7 bases and J by 4 bases, leaving 16 bases between them. This CDR3 spans 14 amino acids. CDR3 protein: CASIATRDLYGYTF. DNA for the CDR3: TGTGCCAGTATTGCCACCCGGGACCTCTATGGCTACACCTTC.

V usage is TRBV2 and J usage is TRBJ2-3; 11 nucleotides line up with TRBD2. J was trimmed by 1 base and V by 6 bases; bases with no gene match: 3. Germline loops: CDR1 SNHLY, CDR2 FYNNEI. The CDR3 contains 15 residues. The CDR3 sequence: CASSNSGRGTDTQYF. In DNA form, the CDR3 reads TGTGCCAGCAGCAATAGCGGGAGGGGCACAGATACGCAGTATTTT.

The J gene is TRBJ2-5, the V gene TRBV7-9; 10 positions match TRBD1. Germline V gives CDR1 SEHNR, CDR2 FQNEAQ (reference sequence). Trimming took 5 bases from V and 11 from J; bases not matched to a gene: 8. There are 13 residues in the CDR3. The CDR3 sequence is CASSRQGAQEQYF. The CDR3 DNA reads TGTGCCAGCAGCCGACAGGGGGCGCAAGAGCAGTACTTC.

The chain combines TRBV6-6 with TRBJ2-2; D is uncertain. V was shortened by 6 bases and J by 6 bases, with 17 bases between the two germline ends. There are 15 residues in the CDR3. Germline assignment: CDR1 MNHNY and CDR2 SVGAGI (reference sequence). The CDR3 reads CASSAPRLAAGELFF. DNA for the CDR3: TGTGCCAGCAGCGCCCCTCGATTAGCTGCCGGGGAGCTGTTTTTT.

In DNA form, the CDR3 reads TGTGCCAGTAGTATCCAGGGGGCAAGTGAAGCTTTCTTT. Its protein product is CASSIQGASEAFF. This chain links TRBV19 with TRBJ1-1; 8 nucleotides line up with TRBD1. From germline, CDR1 is LNHDA and CDR2 SQIVND (reference sequence). Unmatched junction bases numbered 4, after V lost 3 bases and J lost 7 bases. The CDR3 extends over 13 amino acids. The full variable domain, rest sourced from reference TRBV19 and TRBJ1-1, is DGGITQSPKYLFRKEGQNVTLSCEQNLNHDAMYWYRQDPGQGLRLIYYSQIVNDFQKGDIAEGYSVSREKKESFPLTVTSAQKNPTAFYLCASSIQGASEAFFGQGTRLTVV.

This chain connects TRBV6-1 to TRBJ2-3, with 11 bases fitting TRBD1. Germline CDR1 is MNHNS and CDR2 is SASEGT. V lost 3 bases to trimming and J lost 4 bases; unmatched junction nucleotides: 0. CDR3 length: 14 residues. Here the CDR3 reads CASSEGQGADTQYF. The CDR3 nucleotides read TGTGCCAGCAGTGAGGGACAGGGGGCAGATACGCAGTATTTT.

V is TRBV6-4 and J is TRBJ2-3, with 11 bases matching TRBD2. Germline V gives CDR1 MRHNA, CDR2 SNTAGT. This CDR3 is 15 amino acids long. Trimming cost V 4 bases and J 3 bases; bases outside gene matches: 3. The CDR3 DNA reads TGTGCCAGCAGTGCCACTAGCGGGGGTACAGATACGCAGTATTTT. It specifies CASSATSGGTDTQYF.

V gene TRBV28 combines with J gene TRBJ1-2; 10 bases map to TRBD1. The ends lost 2 bases at V and 2 bases at J; junction bases unmatched: 5. This CDR3 is 16 amino acids long. Germline V gene data show CDR1 as MDHEN and CDR2 as SYDVKM. This chain's CDR3 is CASSLVGGQGNYGYTF. The DNA for the CDR3 is TGTGCCAGCAGTTTAGTGGGGGGACAGGGGAACTATGGCTACACCTTC.

The rearrangement links TRBV7-8 to TRBJ2-2; 9 nucleotides match TRBD1. Trimming cost V 6 bases and J 3 bases; bases outside gene matches: 5. CDR3 length: 15 amino acids. Germline V gene lookup returns CDR1 SGHVS and CDR2 FQNEAQ. CDR3 sequence reads: CASRGQGLDTGELFF. In DNA form, the CDR3 reads TGTGCCAGCAGGGGACAGGGATTGGACACCGGGGAGCTGTTTTTT. Supplemented by reference TRBV7-8 and TRBJ2-2, the full variable domain reads GAGVSQSPRYKVAKRGQDVALRCDPISGHVSLFWYQQALGQGPEFLTYFQNEAQLDKSGLPSDRFFAERPEGSVSTLKIQRTQQEDSAVYLCASRGQGLDTGELFFGEGSRLTVL.

The chain joins TRBV19 to TRBJ2-6, with D perhaps assigned TRBD1 or TRBD2 (5 bases each). Per the germline V gene, CDR1 is LNHDA and CDR2 is SQIVND (reference sequence). V was shortened by 10 bases and J by 1 base, with 14 bases between the two germline ends. CDR3 length: 15 residues. CDR3: CANSGTQSGANVLTF. The CDR3 DNA is TGTGCCAATTCCGGGACCCAGTCTGGGGCCAACGTCCTGACTTTC.

The rearrangement links TRBV4-2 to TRBJ2-1; no definite D call. CDR1 and CDR2 from the germline V gene are LGHNA and YNFKEQ. The CDR3 sequence is 13 residues long. V lost 0 bases, J lost 8 bases, and 8 bases lay in between. The CDR3 DNA is TGTGCCAGCAGCCAAGATTGGAACGATGAGCAGTTCTTC. Residues: CASSQDWNDEQFF.

The chain employs TRBV19 and TRBJ2-7, with D perhaps TRBD2 (7 bases). Germline V gene data show CDR1 as LNHDA and CDR2 as SQIVND (reference sequence). This CDR3 is 14 amino acids long. Trimming cost V 3 bases and J 5 bases, with 14 bases left between them. The CDR3 DNA follows: TGTGCCAGTAGTATTCAGGGGAGGGGAAACGAGCAGTACTTC. It translates to CASSIQGRGNEQYF. Full variable domain (missing parts from reference TRBV19 and TRBJ2-7): DGGITQSPKYLFRKEGQNVTLSCEQNLNHDAMYWYRQDPGQGLRLIYYSQIVNDFQKGDIAEGYSVSREKKESFPLTVTSAQKNPTAFYLCASSIQGRGNEQYFGPGTRLTVT.

V and J are TRBV28 and TRBJ1-5; a weak D match, TRBD1 (5 bases). Germline assignment: CDR1 MDHEN and CDR2 SYDVKM. The CDR3 runs to 14 residues. The V end was cut by 3 bases, the J end by 8 bases, with 14 bases between. CDR3 residues: CASSLDGRGEPQHF. The CDR3 DNA reads TGTGCCAGCAGTTTGGACGGACGGGGGGAGCCCCAGCATTTT.

V and J are TRBV28 and TRBJ2-3; D not certain. The CDR3 has 13 amino acids. Germline CDR1 MDHEN, CDR2 SYDVKM. Trimming removed 7 bases from V and 0 bases from J, with 8 bases in between. In DNA form, the CDR3 reads TGTGCCAGCACCCGAGACAGCACAGATACGCAGTATTTT. As protein: CASTRDSTDTQYF.

In the case of this clone: A single base separates this from a much larger clone, so it may be a read error. This rearrangement joins TRBV19 to TRBJ1-5; 7 bases fit TRBD1. Trimming cost V 8 bases and J 6 bases; bases outside gene matches: 13. From germline, CDR1 is LNHDA and CDR2 SQIVND (reference sequence). The CDR3 has 15 amino acids. DNA for the CDR3: TGTGCCAGTTGTAGCCCGGGACAGTCTGTTCAGCCCCAGCATTTT. Translating it yields CASCSPGQSVQPQHF.

This chain links TRBV13 with TRBJ2-1; D call uncertain. V was cut by 5 bases and J by 4 bases, with 15 bases left in between. Germline loops: CDR1 PRHDT, CDR2 FYEKMQ (reference sequence). This CDR3 has 15 residues. The CDR3 bases are TGTGCCAGCAGCCCCAACTCCGAAGGGTACAATGAGCAGTTCTTC. Residues: CASSPNSEGYNEQFF.

The rearrangement joins TRBV25-1 to TRBJ2-5; D is ambiguous. CDR1 is MGHDK and CDR2 is SYGVNS in the germline V gene. V was clipped by 0 bases and J by 13 bases, with 9 bases between them. The CDR3 spans 11 residues. CDR3 sequence: CASSEYRRWYF. Written as DNA, the CDR3 is TGTGCCAGCAGTGAATATCGGAGATGGTACTTC.

The V and J genes are TRBV9 and TRBJ1-4, with 10 bases identical to TRBD1. The CDR3 consists of 17 residues. Germline CDR1 reads SGDLS; CDR2 reads YYNGEE. With 4 bases clipped from V and 4 bases from J, the junction kept 10 bases outside the gene matches. CDR3 sequence reads: CASSPLNRDRGNEKLFF. The CDR3 DNA sequence: TGTGCCAGCAGCCCACTTAACCGGGACAGGGGTAATGAAAAACTGTTTTTT.

As regards this clone: It is likely a read error: a sequence one base away is far more abundant. The conserved final phenylalanine or tryptophan is absent from the CDR3, which likely points to a read error. The V and J genes are TRBV19 and TRBJ1-3, with a weak D call TRBD1 (5 bases). Germline CDR1 reads LNHDA; CDR2 reads SQIVND (reference sequence). The CDR3 runs to 11 residues. V shed 8 bases and J shed 9 bases, with 11 bases lying between them. DNA of the CDR3: TGTGCCAGTGGGACGATAAGCACCATATATCTT. Its protein product is CASGTISTIYL.

This clone was picked up one time. The chain is built from TRBV10-1 and TRBJ1-1; D not certain. The CDR3 is made up of 13 amino acids. V was clipped by 4 bases and J by 0 bases, with 6 bases between them. The V gene's germline CDR1 is WNHNN and CDR2 SYGVQD (reference sequence). Here the CDR3 DNA reads TGCGCCAGCAGTGCAAACCTGAACACTGAAGCTTTCTTT. It encodes CASSANLNTEAFF.

A few counts support this clone. V gene TRBV9 combines with J gene TRBJ2-1; the match to TRBD2 covers 9 bases. V was clipped by 0 bases and J by 4 bases; unmatched bases: 5. This CDR3 region has 16 residues. From germline, CDR1 is SGDLS and CDR2 YYNGEE. CDR3 coding DNA: TGTGCCAGCAGCGTAGACAGCGGGGGGATTTACAATGAGCAGTTCTTC. Translation gives CASSVDSGGIYNEQFF.

Concerning this clone: Germline is not matched at one junction end, which may reflect a read error. The J gene is TRBJ2-3, the V gene TRBV9; either TRBD1 or TRBD2 may supply D (6 bases each). The germline gives CDR1 SGDLS, CDR2 YYNGEE. The CDR3 is made up of 16 amino acids. CDR3 sequence (DNA): TGTGCCTGCAGCGTAAGGAGGGGGGCGCTGACAGATACGCAGTATTTT. This codes for CACSVRRGALTDTQYF.

V usage is TRBV28 and J usage is TRBJ1-2; D perhaps matches TRBD1 (5 bases). Trimming took 3 bases from V and 3 from J, leaving 11 bases between them. This CDR3 is built from 14 residues. Germline CDR1 reads MDHEN; CDR2 reads SYDVKM. The CDR3 region is CASSFQGGDYGYTF. CDR3 in DNA: TGTGCCAGCAGTTTTCAGGGCGGGGACTATGGCTACACCTTC.

The rearrangement uses TRBV2 and TRBJ2-5, with a tentative D call TRBD1 (6 bases). Near its end, the DNA agrees better with TRBJ2-7, so the J call may be wrong. Germline assignment: CDR1 SNHLY and CDR2 FYNNEI. CDR3 length equals 13 residues. CDR3 in amino acids: CASSVDSSYEQYF. Written as DNA, the CDR3 is TGTGCCAGCAGTGTGGACAGCTCCTACGAGCAGTACTTC.

This chain uses TRBV6-1 with TRBJ2-2, with D possibly matching TRBD2 (6 bases). The germline V gene has CDR1 MNHNS and CDR2 SASEGT. CDR3 length: 14 residues. Trimming took off 6 bases at V and 5 bases at J, with 13 bases between the two ends. CDR3 DNA: TGTGCCAGCAGGCGGGCAGGGAGGACCGGGGAGCTGTTTTTT. The encoded protein is CASRRAGRTGELFF.

Concerning this clone: The same CDR3 is also encoded by other DNA sequences in this sample. This chain joins TRBV6-1 and TRBJ2-5, with D possibly being TRBD2 (7 bases). The CDR3 has 15 residues. The V gene lost 0 bases and the J gene lost 4 bases, with 12 bases spanning the gap. Germline V gene lookup returns CDR1 MNHNS and CDR2 SASEGT. The CDR3 sequence: CASSEATGGAETQYF. CDR3 nucleotide sequence: TGTGCCAGCAGTGAAGCGACGGGGGGCGCAGAGACCCAGTACTTC.